These T cell receptor beta chains were read from a single sample in a study of a mutant IDH1 vaccine in newly diagnosed glioma. Their cognate antigens are unknown. Method: immunoSEQ multiplex PCR; TCRdb's copy keeps in-frame clones and lacks some. The sample has about 36,000 clones; 65% to 80% are singletons. Specimen: PBMCs, collected from a glioma patient whose treatment included an IDH1 peptide vaccine. These receptors all stem from a man in his forties with glioma. Each CDR3 is given with its conserved first and last residue. D genes are given only for firm matches. Rows give clone size only sometimes, using once, few, many, or a class for an expanded clone.

-	15	TRBV27	-	TRBJ2-2	TGTGCCAGCAGTTTAGGACTTCTCAACACCGGGGAGCTGTTTTTT	CASSLGLLNTGELFF
few	15	TRBV7-2	-	TRBJ1-2	TGTGCCAGCAGCCCCCAGAGCGGGGGAAACTATGGCTACACCTTC	CASSPQSGGNYGYTF
-	16	TRBV14	-	TRBJ1-4	TGTGCCAGCAGCCAAGATTCGCCGGGGACTAATGAAAAACTGTTTTTT	CASSQDSPGTNEKLFF
-	15	TRBV29-1	-	TRBJ1-2	TGCAGCGTTCCCATCTGGGGCGGGGGGGACTATGGCTACACCTTC	CSVPIWGGGDYGYTF
-	14	TRBV27	-	TRBJ2-5	TGTGCCAGCAGGTTACGACAGAGTGAAGAGACCCAGTACTTC	CASRLRQSEETQYF
-	18	TRBV19	TRBD1	TRBJ1-3	TGTGCCAGTAGTATAGTTTCGGACAGGGGACTCTCTGGAAACACCATATATTTT	CASSIVSDRGLSGNTIYF
once	13	TRBV4-1	-	TRBJ2-1	TGCGCCAGCAGCCAAGATAACCAGCGGGAGCAGTTCTTC	CASSQDNQREQFF
-	14	TRBV29-1	TRBD1	TRBJ2-1	TGCAGCGCCGAGGGGACAGGGGGTTACAATGAGCAGTTCTTC	CSAEGTGGYNEQFF
-	14	TRBV19	-	TRBJ1-2	TGTGCCAGTACCCAGGCCGGGGATAGCTATGGCTACACCTTC	CASTQAGDSYGYTF
-	18	TRBV5-8	TRBD1	TRBJ2-6	TGTGCCAGCAGCTCTCGTAGGACAGGATACTCTGGGGCCAACGTCCTGACTTTC	CASSSRRTGYSGANVLTF
-	16	TRBV18	TRBD2	TRBJ2-3	TGTGCCAGCTCACCAGAGGCTAGCGGTTCCACAGATACGCAGTATTTT	CASSPEASGSTDTQYF
-	15	TRBV5-6	-	TRBJ2-3	TGTGCCAGCAGCTTGGACCCCCTGGGACCAGATACGCAGTATTTT	CASSLDPLGPDTQYF
-	13	TRBV25-1	TRBD1	TRBJ1-1	TGTGCCAGCAGTGCGGGGACAGGGTCGGGGGCTTTCTTT	CASSAGTGSGAFF
-	16	TRBV5-4	TRBD2	TRBJ2-1	TGTGCCAGCAGCTTCAAATTAGCGGGAGCTCGTAATGAGCAGTTCTTC	CASSFKLAGARNEQFF
-	17	TRBV4-3	-	TRBJ2-1	TGCGCCAGCAGCCAAGATAGTTTCGGGAGTGGGGTCGATGAGCAGTTCTTC	CASSQDSFGSGVDEQFF
once	15	TRBV6-6	TRBD1	TRBJ1-4	TGTGCCAGCAGTTACTCAACAGGGGCTAATGAAAAACTGTTTTTT	CASSYSTGANEKLFF
-	15	TRBV9	TRBD2	TRBJ2-1	TGTGCCAGCAGATCCGGACTAGCGGGAGAGGGTGAGCAGTTCTTC	CASRSGLAGEGEQFF
few	17	TRBV27	TRBD1	TRBJ1-2	TGTGCCAGCAGCTCGGACAGGGGGCGAGGATCAAACTATGGCTACACCTTC	CASSSDRGRGSNYGYTF
-	15	TRBV6-1	-	TRBJ1-5	TGTGCCAGCAGGACCGACGGAGGGAGTAATCAGCCCCAGCATTTT	CASRTDGGSNQPQHF
-	13	TRBV10-3	TRBD2	TRBJ2-3	TGTGCCATCAAACTAGCGGGAGAAGATACGCAGTATTTT	CAIKLAGEDTQYF
-	15	TRBV6-1	-	TRBJ1-2	TGTGCCAGCAGTGAAAGGGTGGTGGAAGGGGGGGGCTACACCTTC	CASSERVVEGGGYTF
-	14	TRBV5-1	-	TRBJ2-5	TGCGCCAGCAGCCCCAGGGCGTACCAAGAGACCCAGTACTTC	CASSPRAYQETQYF
-	13	TRBV19	-	TRBJ1-1	TGTGCCAGTGACAAAGGGGGGGGCATTGAAGCTTTCTTT	CASDKGGGIEAFF
-	12	TRBV2	-	TRBJ2-3	TGTGCCAGCAGTCTGGGGGGCAATACGCAGTATTTT	CASSLGGNTQYF
-	17	TRBV4-2	-	TRBJ1-3	TGTGCCAGCAGCCAGCAACCGGACACGTTCGATGGAAACACCATATATTTT	CASSQQPDTFDGNTIYF
-	15	TRBV4-1	-	TRBJ1-5	TGCGCCAGCAGCCAAGATTGGGTAAGCAATCAGCCCCAGCATTTT	CASSQDWVSNQPQHF
-	15	TRBV18	TRBD1	TRBJ2-2	TGTGCCAGCTCACGGGACAGGACGAACACCGGGGAGCTGTTTTTT	CASSRDRTNTGELFF
few	17	TRBV4-1	-	TRBJ1-4	TGCGCCAGCAGCCAAGTTGGGCGGGGGCGGTCGGGTGAAAAACTGTTTTTT	CASSQVGRGRSGEKLFF
few	14	TRBV5-6	-	TRBJ1-1	TGTGCCAGCAGCTTCACGGGGTCGGGGACTGAAGCTTTCTTT	CASSFTGSGTEAFF
-	13	TRBV28	-	TRBJ1-2	TGTGCCACAGGGCCCGCTGTATTTTATGGCTACACCTTC	CATGPAVFYGYTF
-	16	TRBV29-1	TRBD2	TRBJ2-3	TGCAGCGTCCACCCTAGCGGGAGGAGGAGCACAGATACGCAGTATTTT	CSVHPSGRRSTDTQYF
-	17	TRBV7-9	TRBD2	TRBJ2-1	TGTGCCAGCAGCTTAGCTGTGAGACTAGCGGGTGATAATGAGCAGTTCTTC	CASSLAVRLAGDNEQFF
-	16	TRBV5-5	TRBD2	TRBJ2-3	TGTGCCAGCAGCTCTCCCGCGGGAGGGGGTACAGATACGCAGTATTTT	CASSSPAGGGTDTQYF
-	13	TRBV2	-	TRBJ1-1	TGTGCCAGCACCTACGAGGGAAGGGCTGAAGCTTTCTTT	CASTYEGRAEAFF
-	19	TRBV4-3	TRBD2	TRBJ2-6	TGCGCCAGCAGCCAAGATATCCTAGCGGGAGCTTATGGGGCCAACGTCCTGACTTTC	CASSQDILAGAYGANVLTF
-	14	TRBV5-5	-	TRBJ2-3	TGTGCCAGCAGCCAGCTTGCATCCGCAGATACGCAGTATTTT	CASSQLASADTQYF
few	15	TRBV29-1	TRBD2	TRBJ2-3	TGCAGCGTTGAGGGGAGGGGACTAGGCACAGATACGCAGTATTTT	CSVEGRGLGTDTQYF
-	13	TRBV6-5	-	TRBJ1-1	TGTGCCAGCAGCCCGGGCCCGAACACTGAAGCTTTCTTT	CASSPGPNTEAFF
few	13	TRBV7-2	-	TRBJ2-7	TGTGCCAGCAGGCCTACGGGGCTTTACGAGCAGTACTTC	CASRPTGLYEQYF
-	12	TRBV7-2	-	TRBJ1-2	TGTGCCAGCAGTACAGGGAACTATGGCTACACCTTC	CASSTGNYGYTF
-	16	TRBV7-8	-	TRBJ2-5	TGTGCCAGCAGCTTATTGGGGGGGCAAGGTGCAGAGACCCAGTACTTC	CASSLLGGQGAETQYF
-	15	TRBV19	TRBD2	TRBJ2-7	TGTGCCAGTAGTATAGGTGGACTAGCTAGCGACGAGCAGTACTTC	CASSIGGLASDEQYF
once	14	TRBV18	-	TRBJ2-5	TGTGCCAGCTCACCTCCCGGGACAAGAGAGACCCAGTACTTC	CASSPPGTRETQYF
-	20	TRBV6-1	TRBD1	TRBJ2-6	TGTGCCAGCAGTGACCCCCATGGACAGGGTATCCTTTCTGGGGCCAACGTCCTGACTTTC	CASSDPHGQGILSGANVLTF
-	14	TRBV5-6	-	TRBJ2-3	TGTGCCAGCACCATGCAGGGGTCCCGGGATACGCAGTATTTT	CASTMQGSRDTQYF